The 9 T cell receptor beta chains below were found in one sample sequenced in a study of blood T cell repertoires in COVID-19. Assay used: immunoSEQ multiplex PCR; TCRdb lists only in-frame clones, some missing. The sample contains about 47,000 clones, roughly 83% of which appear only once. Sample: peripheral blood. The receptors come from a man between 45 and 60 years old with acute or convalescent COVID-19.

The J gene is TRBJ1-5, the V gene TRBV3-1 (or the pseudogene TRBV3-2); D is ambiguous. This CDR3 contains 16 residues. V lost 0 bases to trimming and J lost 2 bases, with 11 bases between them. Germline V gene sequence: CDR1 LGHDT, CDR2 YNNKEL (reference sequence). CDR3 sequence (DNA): TGTGCCAGCAGCCAAGAGGGCAGGAGGGGCAATCAGCCCCAGCATTTT. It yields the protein CASSQEGRRGNQPQHF.

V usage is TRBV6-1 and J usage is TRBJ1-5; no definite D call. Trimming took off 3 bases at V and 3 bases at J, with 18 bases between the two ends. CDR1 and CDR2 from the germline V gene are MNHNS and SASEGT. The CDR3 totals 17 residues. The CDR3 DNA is TGTGCCAGCAGTGAGGTTCGGGGAGTCTTCGCCAATCAGCCCCAGCATTTT. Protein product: CASSEVRGVFANQPQHF.

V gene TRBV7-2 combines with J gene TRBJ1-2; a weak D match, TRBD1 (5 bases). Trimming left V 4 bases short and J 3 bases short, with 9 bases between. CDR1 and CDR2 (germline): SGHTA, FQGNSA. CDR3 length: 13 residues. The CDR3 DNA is TGTGCCAGCAGCTACCGACAGCACTATGGCTACACCTTC. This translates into CASSYRQHYGYTF.

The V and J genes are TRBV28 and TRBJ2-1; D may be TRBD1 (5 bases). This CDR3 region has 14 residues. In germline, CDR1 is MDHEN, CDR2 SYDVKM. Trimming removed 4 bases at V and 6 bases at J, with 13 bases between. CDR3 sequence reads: CASSSGQRGNEQFF. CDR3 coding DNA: TGTGCCAGCAGTTCCGGACAAAGAGGCAATGAGCAGTTCTTC.

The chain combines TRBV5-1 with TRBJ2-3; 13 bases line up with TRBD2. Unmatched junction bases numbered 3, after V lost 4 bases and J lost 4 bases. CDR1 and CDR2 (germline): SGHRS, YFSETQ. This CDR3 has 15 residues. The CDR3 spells CASSPGLAGPDTQYF. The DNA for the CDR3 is TGCGCCAGCAGCCCGGGACTAGCGGGGCCAGATACGCAGTATTTT.

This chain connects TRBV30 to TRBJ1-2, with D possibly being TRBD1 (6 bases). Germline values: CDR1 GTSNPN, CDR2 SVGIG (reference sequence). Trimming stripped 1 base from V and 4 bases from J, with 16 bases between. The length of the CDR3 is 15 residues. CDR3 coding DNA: TGTGCCTGGAGTGCCCCGACGGGGGGCGGCTATGGCTACACCTTC. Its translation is CAWSAPTGGGYGYTF.

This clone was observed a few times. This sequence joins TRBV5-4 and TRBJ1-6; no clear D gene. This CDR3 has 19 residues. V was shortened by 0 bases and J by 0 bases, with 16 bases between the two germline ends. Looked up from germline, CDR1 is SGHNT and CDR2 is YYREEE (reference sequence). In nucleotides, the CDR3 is TGTGCCAGCAGCTTGGGGTACGACAATCCGAGCTCCTATAATTCACCCCTCCACTTT. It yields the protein CASSLGYDNPSSYNSPLHF.

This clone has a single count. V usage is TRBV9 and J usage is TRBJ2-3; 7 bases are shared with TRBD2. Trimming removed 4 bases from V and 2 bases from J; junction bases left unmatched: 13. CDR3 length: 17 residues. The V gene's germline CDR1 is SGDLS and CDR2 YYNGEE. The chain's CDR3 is CASSPTGLAGVTDTQYF. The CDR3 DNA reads TGTGCCAGCAGCCCCACGGGGTTAGCGGGTGTCACAGATACGCAGTATTTT.

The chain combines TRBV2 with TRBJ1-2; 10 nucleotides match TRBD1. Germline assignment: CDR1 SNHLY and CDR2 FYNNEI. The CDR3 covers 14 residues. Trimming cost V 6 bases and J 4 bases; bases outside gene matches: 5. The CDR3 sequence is CASRGQGFVYGYTF. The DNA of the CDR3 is TGTGCCAGCAGGGGACAGGGGTTCGTCTATGGCTACACCTTC.